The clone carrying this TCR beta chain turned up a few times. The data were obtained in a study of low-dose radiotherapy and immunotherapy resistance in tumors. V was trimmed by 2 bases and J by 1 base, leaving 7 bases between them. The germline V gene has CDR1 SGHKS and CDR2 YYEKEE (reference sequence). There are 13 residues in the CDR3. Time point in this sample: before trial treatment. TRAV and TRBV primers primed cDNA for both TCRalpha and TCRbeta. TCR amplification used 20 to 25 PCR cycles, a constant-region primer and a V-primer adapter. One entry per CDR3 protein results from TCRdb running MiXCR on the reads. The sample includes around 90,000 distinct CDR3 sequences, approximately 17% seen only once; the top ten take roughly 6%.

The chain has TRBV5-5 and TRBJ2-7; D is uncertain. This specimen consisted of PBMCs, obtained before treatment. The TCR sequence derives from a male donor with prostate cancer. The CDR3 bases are TGTGCCAGCAGCTTCCAGCAGTCCTACGAGCAGTACTTC. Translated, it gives CASSFQQSYEQYF.